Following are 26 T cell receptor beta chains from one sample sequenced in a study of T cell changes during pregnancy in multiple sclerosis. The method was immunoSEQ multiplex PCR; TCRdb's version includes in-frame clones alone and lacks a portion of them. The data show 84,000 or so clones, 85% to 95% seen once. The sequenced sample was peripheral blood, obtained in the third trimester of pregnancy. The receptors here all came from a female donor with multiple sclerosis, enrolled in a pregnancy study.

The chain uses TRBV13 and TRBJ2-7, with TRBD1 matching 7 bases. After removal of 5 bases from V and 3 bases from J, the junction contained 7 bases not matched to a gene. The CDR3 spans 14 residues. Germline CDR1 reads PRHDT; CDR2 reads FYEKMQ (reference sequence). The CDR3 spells CASSHGTVLYEQYF. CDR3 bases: TGTGCCAGCAGCCACGGGACAGTACTCTACGAGCAGTACTTC.

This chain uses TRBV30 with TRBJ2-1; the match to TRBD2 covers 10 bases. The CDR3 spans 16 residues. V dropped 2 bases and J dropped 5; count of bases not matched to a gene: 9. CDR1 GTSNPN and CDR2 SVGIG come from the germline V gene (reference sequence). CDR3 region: CAWSRASGSPNNEQFF. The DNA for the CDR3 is TGTGCCTGGAGTCGGGCTAGCGGGAGTCCCAACAATGAGCAGTTCTTC.

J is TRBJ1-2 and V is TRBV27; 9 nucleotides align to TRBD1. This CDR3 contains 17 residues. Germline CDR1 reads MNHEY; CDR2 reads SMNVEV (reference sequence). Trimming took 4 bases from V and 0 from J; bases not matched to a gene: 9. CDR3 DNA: TGTGCCAGCAGTTCTCTTGACAGGGGGGTTTCTAACTATGGCTACACCTTC. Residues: CASSSLDRGVSNYGYTF.

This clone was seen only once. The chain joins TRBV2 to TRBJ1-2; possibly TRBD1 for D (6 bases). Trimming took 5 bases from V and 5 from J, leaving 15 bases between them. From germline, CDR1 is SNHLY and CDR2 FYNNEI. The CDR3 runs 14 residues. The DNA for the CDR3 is TGTGCCAGCAGTCCCCAGGGGATAGGGTATGGCTACACCTTC. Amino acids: CASSPQGIGYGYTF.

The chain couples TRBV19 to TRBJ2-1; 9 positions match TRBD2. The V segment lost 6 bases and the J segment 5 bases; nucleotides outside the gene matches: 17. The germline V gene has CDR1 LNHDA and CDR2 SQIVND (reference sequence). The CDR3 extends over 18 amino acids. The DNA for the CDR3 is TGTGCCAGTAGGGACGTATCTATGGGACTAGCAGGTAACAATGAGCAGTTCTTC. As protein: CASRDVSMGLAGNNEQFF.

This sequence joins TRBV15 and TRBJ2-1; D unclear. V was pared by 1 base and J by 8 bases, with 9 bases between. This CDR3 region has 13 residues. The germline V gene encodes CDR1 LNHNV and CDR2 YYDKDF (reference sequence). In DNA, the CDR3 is TGTGCCACCAGCAGAGTCTCACTCTATGAGCAGTTCTTC. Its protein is CATSRVSLYEQFF.

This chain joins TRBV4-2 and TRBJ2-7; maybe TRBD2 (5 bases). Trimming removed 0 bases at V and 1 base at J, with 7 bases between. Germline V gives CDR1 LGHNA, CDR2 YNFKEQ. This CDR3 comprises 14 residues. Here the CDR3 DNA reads TGTGCCAGCAGCCAAGATGTAGCGTCCTACGAGCAGTACTTC. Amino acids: CASSQDVASYEQYF.

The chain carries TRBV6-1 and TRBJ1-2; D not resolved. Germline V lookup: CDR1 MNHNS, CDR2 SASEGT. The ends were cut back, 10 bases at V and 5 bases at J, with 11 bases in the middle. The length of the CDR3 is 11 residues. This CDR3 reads CAISEGYGYTF. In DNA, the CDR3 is TGTGCCATCTCGGAGGGTTATGGCTACACCTTC.

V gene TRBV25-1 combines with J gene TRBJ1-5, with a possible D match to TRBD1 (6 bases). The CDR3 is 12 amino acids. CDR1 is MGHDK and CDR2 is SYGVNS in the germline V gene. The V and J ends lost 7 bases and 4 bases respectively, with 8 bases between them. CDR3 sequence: CASTRGNQPQHF. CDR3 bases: TGTGCCAGCACCAGGGGTAATCAGCCCCAGCATTTT.

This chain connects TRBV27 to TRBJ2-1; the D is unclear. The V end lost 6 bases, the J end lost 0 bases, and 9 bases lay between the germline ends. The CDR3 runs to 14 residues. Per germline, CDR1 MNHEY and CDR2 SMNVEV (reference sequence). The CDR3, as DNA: TGTGCCAGCAGGCTCGGTAGCTCCTACAATGAGCAGTTCTTC. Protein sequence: CASRLGSSYNEQFF.

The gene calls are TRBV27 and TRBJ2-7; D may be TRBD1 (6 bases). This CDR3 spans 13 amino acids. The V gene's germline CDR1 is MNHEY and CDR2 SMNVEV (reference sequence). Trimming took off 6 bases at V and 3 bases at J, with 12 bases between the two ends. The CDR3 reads CASRPDSNYEQYF. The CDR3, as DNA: TGTGCCAGCAGACCGGACAGTAACTACGAGCAGTACTTC.

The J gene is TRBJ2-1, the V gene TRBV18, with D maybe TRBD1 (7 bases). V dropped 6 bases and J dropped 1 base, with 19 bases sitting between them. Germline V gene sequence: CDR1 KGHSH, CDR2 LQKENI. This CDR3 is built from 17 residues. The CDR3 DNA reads TGTGCCAGCTCGCCGCGCCAGGGGGGCGGGTCCTACAATGAGCAGTTCTTC. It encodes CASSPRQGGGSYNEQFF.

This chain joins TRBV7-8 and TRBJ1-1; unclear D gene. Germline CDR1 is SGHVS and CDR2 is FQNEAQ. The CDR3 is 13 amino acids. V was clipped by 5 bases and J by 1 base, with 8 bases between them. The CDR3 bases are TGTGCCAGCAGCCGAACACGGAACACTGAAGCTTTCTTT. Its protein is CASSRTRNTEAFF.

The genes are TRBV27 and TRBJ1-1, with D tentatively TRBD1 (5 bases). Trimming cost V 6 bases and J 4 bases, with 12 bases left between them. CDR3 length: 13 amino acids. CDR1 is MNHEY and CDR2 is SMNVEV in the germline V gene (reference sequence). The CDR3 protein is CASRKRGATEAFF. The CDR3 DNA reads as TGTGCCAGCAGAAAACGCGGGGCCACTGAAGCTTTCTTT.

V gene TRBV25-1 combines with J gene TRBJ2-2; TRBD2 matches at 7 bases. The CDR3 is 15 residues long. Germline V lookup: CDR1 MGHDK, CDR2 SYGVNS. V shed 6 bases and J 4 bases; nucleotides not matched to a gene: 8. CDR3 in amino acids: CASSSRLAPTGELFF. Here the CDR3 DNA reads TGTGCCAGCAGCTCCCGACTAGCACCCACCGGGGAGCTGTTTTTT.

As DNA, the CDR3 is TGTGCCAGCAGCCGTTTAGGACTAGCGGGAGTTGTAAGCGAGCAGTACTTC. Protein sequence: CASSRLGLAGVVSEQYF. The rearrangement uses TRBV7-2 and TRBJ2-7; 13 nucleotides agree with TRBD2. After removal of 5 bases from V and 6 bases from J, the junction contained 13 bases not matched to a gene. The CDR3 runs 17 residues. The V gene's germline CDR1 is SGHTA and CDR2 FQGNSA.

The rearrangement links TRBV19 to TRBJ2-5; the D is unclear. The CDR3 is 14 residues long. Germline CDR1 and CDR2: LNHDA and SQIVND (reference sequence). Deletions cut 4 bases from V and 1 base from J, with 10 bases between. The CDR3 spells CASSTNVVQETQYF. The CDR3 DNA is TGTGCCAGTAGTACCAACGTAGTCCAAGAGACCCAGTACTTC.

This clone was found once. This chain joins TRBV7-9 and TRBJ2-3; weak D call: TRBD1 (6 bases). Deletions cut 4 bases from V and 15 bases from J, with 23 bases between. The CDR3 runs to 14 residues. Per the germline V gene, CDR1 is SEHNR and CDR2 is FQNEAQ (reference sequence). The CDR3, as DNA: TGTGCCAGCAGCTCCATATCCGGGACACCTAGTAGATATTTT. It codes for CASSSISGTPSRYF.

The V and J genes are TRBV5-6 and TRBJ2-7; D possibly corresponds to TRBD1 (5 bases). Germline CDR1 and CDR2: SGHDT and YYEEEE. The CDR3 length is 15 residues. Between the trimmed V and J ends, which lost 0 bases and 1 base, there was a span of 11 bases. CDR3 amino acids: CASSLAGQGSYEQYF. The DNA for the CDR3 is TGTGCCAGCAGCTTGGCCGGGCAGGGTTCCTACGAGCAGTACTTC.

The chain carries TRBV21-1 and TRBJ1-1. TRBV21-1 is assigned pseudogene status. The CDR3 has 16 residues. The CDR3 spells CASSKYLKGTPRGAFF. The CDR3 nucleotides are TGTGCCAGCAGCAAATATCTTAAGGGAACCCCCCGGGGAGCTTTCTTT.

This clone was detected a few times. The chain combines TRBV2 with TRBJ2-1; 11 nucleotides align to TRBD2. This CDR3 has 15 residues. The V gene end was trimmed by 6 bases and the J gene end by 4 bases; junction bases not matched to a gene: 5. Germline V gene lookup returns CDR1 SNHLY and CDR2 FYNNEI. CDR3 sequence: CASRGTSGTYNEQFF. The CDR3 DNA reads TGTGCCAGCAGGGGGACTAGCGGTACTTACAATGAGCAGTTCTTC.

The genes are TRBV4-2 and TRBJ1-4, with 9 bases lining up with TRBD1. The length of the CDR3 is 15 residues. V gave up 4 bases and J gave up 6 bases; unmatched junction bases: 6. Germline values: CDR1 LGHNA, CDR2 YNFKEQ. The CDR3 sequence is CASSPTGGWDEKLFF. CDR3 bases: TGTGCCAGCAGCCCCACAGGGGGCTGGGATGAAAAACTGTTTTTT.

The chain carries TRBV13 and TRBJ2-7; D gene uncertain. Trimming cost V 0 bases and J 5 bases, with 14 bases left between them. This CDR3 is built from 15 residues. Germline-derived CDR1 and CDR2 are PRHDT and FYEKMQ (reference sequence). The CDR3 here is CASSLGTGFADEQYF. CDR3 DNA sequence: TGTGCCAGCAGCTTAGGCACGGGTTTCGCCGACGAGCAGTACTTC.

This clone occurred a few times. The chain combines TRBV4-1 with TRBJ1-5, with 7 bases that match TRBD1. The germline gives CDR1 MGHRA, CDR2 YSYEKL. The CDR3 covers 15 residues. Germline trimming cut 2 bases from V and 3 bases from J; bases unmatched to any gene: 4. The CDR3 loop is CASSQNRGANQPQHF. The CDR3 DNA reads TGCGCCAGCAGCCAAAACAGGGGAGCCAATCAGCCCCAGCATTTT.

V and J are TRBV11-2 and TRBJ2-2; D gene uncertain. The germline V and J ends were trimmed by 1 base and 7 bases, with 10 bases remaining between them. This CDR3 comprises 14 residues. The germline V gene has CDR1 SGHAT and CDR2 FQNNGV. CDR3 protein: CASSLGAPGGELFF. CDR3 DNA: TGTGCCAGCAGCTTAGGGGCGCCTGGCGGGGAGCTGTTTTTT.

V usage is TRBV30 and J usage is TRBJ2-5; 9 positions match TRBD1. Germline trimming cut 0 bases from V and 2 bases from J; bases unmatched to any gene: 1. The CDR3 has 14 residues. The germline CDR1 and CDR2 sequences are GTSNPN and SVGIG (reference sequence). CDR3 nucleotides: TGTGCCTGGAGTGTAGGGACAGGGCAAGAGACCCAGTACTTC. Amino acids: CAWSVGTGQETQYF.